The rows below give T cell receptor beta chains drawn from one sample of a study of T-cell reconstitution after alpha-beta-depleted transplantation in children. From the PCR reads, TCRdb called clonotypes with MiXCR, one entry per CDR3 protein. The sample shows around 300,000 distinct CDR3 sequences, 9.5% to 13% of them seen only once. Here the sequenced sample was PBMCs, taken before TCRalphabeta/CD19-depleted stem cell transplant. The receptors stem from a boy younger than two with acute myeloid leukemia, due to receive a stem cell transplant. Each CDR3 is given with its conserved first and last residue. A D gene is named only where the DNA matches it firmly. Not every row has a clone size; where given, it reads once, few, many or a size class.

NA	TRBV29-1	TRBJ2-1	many	CSAPERSSYNEQFF	TGCAGCGCCCCCGAAAGAAGCTCCTACAATGAGCAGTTCTTC
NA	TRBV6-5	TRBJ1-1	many	CASSYSPVESPNTEAFF	TGTGCCAGCAGTTACTCGCCTGTTGAGAGCCCGAACACTGAAGCTTTCTTT
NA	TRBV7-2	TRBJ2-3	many	CASSLNSWDTQYF	TGTGCCAGCAGCTTAAACTCTTGGGATACGCAGTATTTT
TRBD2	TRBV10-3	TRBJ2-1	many	CAISELDFGTSSYNEQFF	TGTGCCATCAGTGAGTTGGATTTCGGGACTAGCTCCTACAATGAGCAGTTCTTC
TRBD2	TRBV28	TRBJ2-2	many	CASSLTAGGNTGELFF	TGTGCCAGCAGTTTAACAGCGGGAGGGAACACCGGGGAGCTGTTTTTT
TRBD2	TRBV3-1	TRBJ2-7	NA	CANSQDTGGFLSEQYF	TGTGCCAACAGCCAAGATACGGGGGGGTTCCTTTCCGAGCAGTACTTC
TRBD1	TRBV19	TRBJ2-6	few	CASSINRGQGVFSGANVLTF	TGTGCCAGTAGTATCAATCGCGGACAGGGGGTTTTCTCTGGGGCCAACGTCCTGACTTTC
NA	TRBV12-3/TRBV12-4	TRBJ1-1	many	CASSSRAGNTEAFF	TGTGCCAGCAGTTCCAGAGCGGGAAACACTGAAGCTTTCTTT
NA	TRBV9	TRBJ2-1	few	CASTPGPEGYNEQFF	TGTGCCAGCACCCCGGGGCCTGAAGGTTACAATGAGCAGTTCTTC
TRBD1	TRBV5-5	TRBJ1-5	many	CASSRDRGYNEPQHF	TGTGCCAGCAGCCGGGACAGGGGATATAACGAGCCCCAGCATTTT
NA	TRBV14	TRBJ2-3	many	CASSQVGGEYTQYF	TGTGCCAGCAGCCAAGTCGGGGGCGAATATACGCAGTATTTT
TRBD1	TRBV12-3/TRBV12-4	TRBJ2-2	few	CASTDSGGTGELFF	TGTGCCAGCACCGACTCAGGGGGCACCGGGGAGCTGTTTTTT
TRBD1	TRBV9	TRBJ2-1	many	CASSVAGQYDEQFF	TGTGCCAGCAGCGTAGCGGGACAGTATGATGAGCAGTTCTTC
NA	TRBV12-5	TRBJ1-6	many	CASGLGHANSPLHF	TGTGCTAGTGGTTTGGGACACGCAAATTCACCCCTCCACTTT
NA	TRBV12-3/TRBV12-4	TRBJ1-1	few	CASTLFSPMNTEAFF	TGTGCCAGCACCCTATTCTCCCCGATGAACACTGAAGCTTTCTTT
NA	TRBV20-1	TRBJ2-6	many	CSAMQGSGANVLTF	TGCAGTGCCATGCAGGGATCTGGGGCCAACGTCCTGACTTTC
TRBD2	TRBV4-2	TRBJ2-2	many	CASSQDLVIAGPTGELFF	TGTGCCAGCAGCCAAGATCTTGTGATAGCGGGGCCCACCGGGGAGCTGTTTTTT
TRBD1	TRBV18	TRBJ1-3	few	CASSPRAGTGAGNTIYF	TGTGCCAGCTCACCACGAGCGGGGACAGGGGCTGGAAACACCATATATTTT
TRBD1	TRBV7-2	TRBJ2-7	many	CASSLDRVASYEQYF	TGTGCCAGCAGCCTGGACAGGGTTGCTTCCTACGAGCAGTACTTC
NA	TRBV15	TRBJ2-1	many	CATSRDKGGSYNEQFF	TGTGCCACCAGCAGAGATAAGGGGGGCTCCTACAATGAGCAGTTCTTC
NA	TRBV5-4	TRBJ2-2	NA	CASSFGFTGELFF	TGTGCCAGCAGCTTTGGGTTTACCGGGGAGCTGTTTTTT
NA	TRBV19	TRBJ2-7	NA	CASSAGGHEQYF	TGTGCCAGTAGTGCTGGGGGGCACGAGCAGTACTTC
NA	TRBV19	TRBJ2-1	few	CASSLTGIYNEQFF	TGTGCCAGTAGTTTAACAGGGATTTACAATGAGCAGTTCTTC
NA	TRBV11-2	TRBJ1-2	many	CASSFTGRYYTF	TGTGCCAGCAGCTTTACAGGGCGGTACTACACCTTC
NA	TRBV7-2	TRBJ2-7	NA	CASSNRARTVRYEQYF	TGTGCCAGCAGCAACCGGGCCAGGACAGTCCGCTACGAGCAGTACTTC
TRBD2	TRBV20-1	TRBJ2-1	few	CSARGARTSGGNEQFF	TGCAGTGCTAGAGGGGCTAGGACTAGCGGGGGTAATGAGCAGTTCTTC
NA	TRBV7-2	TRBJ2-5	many	CASSADGLFQETQYF	TGTGCCAGCAGCGCGGACGGCTTATTCCAAGAGACCCAGTACTTC
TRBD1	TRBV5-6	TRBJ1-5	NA	CASSLGGTGFQPQHF	TGTGCCAGCAGCTTGGGTGGGACAGGGTTCCAGCCCCAGCATTTT
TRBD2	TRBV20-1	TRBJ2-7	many	CSARPGLASYEQYF	TGCAGTGCTAGACCGGGACTAGCTTCTTACGAGCAGTACTTC
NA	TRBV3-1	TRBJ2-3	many	CASSQVAGVTDTQYF	TGTGCCAGCAGCCAAGTGGCAGGGGTTACAGATACGCAGTATTTT
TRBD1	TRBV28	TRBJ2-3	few	CASSRRQGRVTQYF	TGTGCCAGCAGTAGAAGACAGGGACGAGTTACGCAGTATTTT